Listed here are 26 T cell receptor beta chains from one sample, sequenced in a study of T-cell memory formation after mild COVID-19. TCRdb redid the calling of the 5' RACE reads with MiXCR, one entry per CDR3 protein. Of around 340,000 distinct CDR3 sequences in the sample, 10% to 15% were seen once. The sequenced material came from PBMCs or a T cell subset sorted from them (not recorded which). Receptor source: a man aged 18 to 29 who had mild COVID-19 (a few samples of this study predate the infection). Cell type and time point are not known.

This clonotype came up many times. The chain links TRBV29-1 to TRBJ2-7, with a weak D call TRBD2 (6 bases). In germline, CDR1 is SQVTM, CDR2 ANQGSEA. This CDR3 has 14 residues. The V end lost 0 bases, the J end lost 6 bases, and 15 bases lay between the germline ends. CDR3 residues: CSVEEVPGGGEQYF. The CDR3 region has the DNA TGCAGCGTTGAAGAAGTCCCCGGGGGAGGCGAGCAGTACTTC.

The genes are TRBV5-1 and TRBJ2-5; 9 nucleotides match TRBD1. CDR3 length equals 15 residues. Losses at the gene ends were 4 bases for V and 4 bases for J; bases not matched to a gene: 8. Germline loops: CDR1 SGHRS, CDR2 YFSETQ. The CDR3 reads CASSPTGGFGETQYF. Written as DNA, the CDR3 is TGCGCCAGCAGCCCCACAGGGGGCTTCGGAGAGACCCAGTACTTC.

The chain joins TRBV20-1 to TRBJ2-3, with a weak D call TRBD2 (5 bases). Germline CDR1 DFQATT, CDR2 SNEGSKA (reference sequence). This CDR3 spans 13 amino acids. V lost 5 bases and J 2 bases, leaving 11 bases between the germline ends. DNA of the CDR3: TGCAGTGCTGGTAGCGCCTCCACAGATACGCAGTATTTT. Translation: CSAGSASTDTQYF.

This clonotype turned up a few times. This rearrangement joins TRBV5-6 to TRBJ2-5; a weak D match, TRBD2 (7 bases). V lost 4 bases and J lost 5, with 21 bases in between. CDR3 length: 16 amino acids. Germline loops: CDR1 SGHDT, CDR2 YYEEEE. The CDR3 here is CASSRPFTGGRETQYF. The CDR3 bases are TGTGCCAGCAGCCGGCCCTTTACGGGGGGCCGGGAGACCCAGTACTTC. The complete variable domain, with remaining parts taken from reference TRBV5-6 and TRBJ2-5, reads DAGVTQSPTHLIKTRGQQVTLRCSPKSGHDTVSWYQQALGQGPQFIFQYYEEEERQRGNFPDRFSGHQFPNYSSELNVNALLLGDSALYLCASSRPFTGGRETQYFGPGTRLLVL.

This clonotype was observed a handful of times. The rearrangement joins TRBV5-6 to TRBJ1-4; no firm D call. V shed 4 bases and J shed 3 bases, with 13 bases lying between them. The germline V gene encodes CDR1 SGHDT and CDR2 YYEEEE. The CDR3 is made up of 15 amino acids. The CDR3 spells CASSPSLSANEKLFF. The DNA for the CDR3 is TGTGCCAGCAGCCCCTCCCTGTCAGCTAATGAAAAACTGTTTTTT. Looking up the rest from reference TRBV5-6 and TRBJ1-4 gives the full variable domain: DAGVTQSPTHLIKTRGQQVTLRCSPKSGHDTVSWYQQALGQGPQFIFQYYEEEERQRGNFPDRFSGHQFPNYSSELNVNALLLGDSALYLCASSPSLSANEKLFFGSGTQLSVL.

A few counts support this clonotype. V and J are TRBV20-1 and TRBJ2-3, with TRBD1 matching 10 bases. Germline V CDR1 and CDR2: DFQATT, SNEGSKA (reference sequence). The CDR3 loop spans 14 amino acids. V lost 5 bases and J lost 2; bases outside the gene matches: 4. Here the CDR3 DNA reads TGCAGTGCTGAGGACAGGGGGGACACAGATACGCAGTATTTT. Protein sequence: CSAEDRGDTDTQYF.

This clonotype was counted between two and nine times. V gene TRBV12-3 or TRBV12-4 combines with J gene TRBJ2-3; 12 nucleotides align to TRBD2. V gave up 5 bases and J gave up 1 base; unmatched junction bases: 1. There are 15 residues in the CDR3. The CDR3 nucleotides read TGTGCCAGCAGTCCTAGCGGGGGGGGCACAGATACGCAGTATTTT. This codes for CASSPSGGGTDTQYF.

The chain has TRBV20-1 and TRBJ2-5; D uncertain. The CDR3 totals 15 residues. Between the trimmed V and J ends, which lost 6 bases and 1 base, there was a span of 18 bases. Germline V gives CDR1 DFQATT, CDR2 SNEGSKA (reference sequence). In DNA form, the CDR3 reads TGCAGTGCCCCCCGGGCCCAGTCGCTCCAAGAGACCCAGTACTTC. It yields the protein CSAPRAQSLQETQYF.

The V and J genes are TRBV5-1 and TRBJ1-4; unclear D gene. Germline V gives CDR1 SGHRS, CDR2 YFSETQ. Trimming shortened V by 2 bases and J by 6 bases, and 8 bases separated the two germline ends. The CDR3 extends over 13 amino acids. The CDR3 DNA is TGCGCCAGCAGCTTCGGGGTGGATGAAAAACTGTTTTTT. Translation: CASSFGVDEKLFF.

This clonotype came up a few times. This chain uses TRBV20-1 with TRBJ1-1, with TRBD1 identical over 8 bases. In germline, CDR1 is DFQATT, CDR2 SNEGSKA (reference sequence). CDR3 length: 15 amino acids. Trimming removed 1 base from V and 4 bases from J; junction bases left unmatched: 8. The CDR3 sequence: CSARGKTGGGTEAFF. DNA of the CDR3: TGCAGTGCTAGAGGAAAAACAGGGGGAGGCACTGAAGCTTTCTTT.

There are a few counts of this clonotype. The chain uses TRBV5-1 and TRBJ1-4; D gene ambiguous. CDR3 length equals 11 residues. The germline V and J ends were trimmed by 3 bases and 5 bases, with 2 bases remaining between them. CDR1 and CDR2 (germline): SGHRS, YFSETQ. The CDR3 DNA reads TGCGCCAGCAGCTCAAATGAAAAACTGTTTTTT. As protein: CASSSNEKLFF. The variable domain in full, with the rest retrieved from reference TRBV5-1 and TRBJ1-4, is KAGVTQTPRYLIKTRGQQVTLSCSPISGHRSVSWYQQTPGQGLQFLFEYFSETQRNKGNFPGRFSGRQFSNSRSEMNVSTLELGDSALYLCASSSNEKLFFGSGTQLSVL.

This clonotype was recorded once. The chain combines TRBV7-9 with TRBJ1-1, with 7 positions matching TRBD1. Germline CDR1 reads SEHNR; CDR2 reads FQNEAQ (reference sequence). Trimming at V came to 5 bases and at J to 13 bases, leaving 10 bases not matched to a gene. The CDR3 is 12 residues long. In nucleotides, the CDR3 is TGTGCCAGCAGCCCCGAAGACAGGGCTGGTTTCTTT. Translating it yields CASSPEDRAGFF.

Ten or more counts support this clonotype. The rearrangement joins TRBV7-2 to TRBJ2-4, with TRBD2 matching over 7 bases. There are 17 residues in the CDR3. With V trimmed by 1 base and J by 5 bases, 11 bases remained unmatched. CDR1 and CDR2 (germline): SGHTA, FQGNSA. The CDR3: CASSLGVNRDYQNIQYF. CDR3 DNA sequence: TGTGCCAGCAGCTTAGGCGTAAACCGGGACTACCAAAACATTCAGTACTTC.

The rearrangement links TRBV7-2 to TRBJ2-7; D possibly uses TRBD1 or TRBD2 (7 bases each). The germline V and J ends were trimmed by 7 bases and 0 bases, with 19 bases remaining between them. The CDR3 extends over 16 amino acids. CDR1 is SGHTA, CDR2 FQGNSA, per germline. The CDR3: CASTEGASGFSYEQYF. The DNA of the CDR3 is TGTGCCAGCACGGAGGGGGCTAGCGGCTTCTCCTACGAGCAGTACTTC.

CDR3 region: CASSGGWQETQYF. The CDR3 nucleotides read TGTGCCAGCAGTGGCGGGTGGCAAGAGACCCAGTACTTC. This chain joins TRBV25-1 and TRBJ2-5; possible D gene TRBD2, 5 bases. The CDR3 runs 13 residues. The V gene's germline CDR1 is MGHDK and CDR2 SYGVNS. Trimming took 4 bases from V and 2 from J, leaving 8 bases between them.

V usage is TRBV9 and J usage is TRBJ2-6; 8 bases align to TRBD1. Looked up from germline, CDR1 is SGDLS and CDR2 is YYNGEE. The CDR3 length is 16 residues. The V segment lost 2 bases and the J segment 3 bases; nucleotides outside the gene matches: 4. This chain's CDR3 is CASSVTGDDGANVLTF. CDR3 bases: TGTGCCAGCAGCGTGACAGGGGATGATGGGGCCAACGTCCTGACTTTC.

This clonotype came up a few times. As DNA, the CDR3 is TGTGCCAGCAGCTTGGGGACAGGGTTAAGAGACATTCAGTACTTC. This codes for CASSLGTGLRDIQYF. This chain joins TRBV7-9 and TRBJ2-4; 9 nucleotides match TRBD1. Germline assignment: CDR1 SEHNR and CDR2 FQNEAQ (reference sequence). The V and J ends lost 3 bases and 8 bases, in that order; junction bases with no gene match: 8. The CDR3 is 15 residues long.

The CDR3 region is CASSVETSGPYEQYF. In nucleotides, the CDR3 is TGTGCCAGCAGTGTCGAGACTAGCGGCCCCTACGAGCAGTACTTC. This chain connects TRBV3-1 to TRBJ2-7; 9 bases are a match to TRBD2. Germline loops: CDR1 LGHDT, CDR2 YNNKEL (reference sequence). This CDR3 has 15 residues. Trimming at V came to 6 bases and at J to 2 bases, leaving 8 bases not matched to a gene.

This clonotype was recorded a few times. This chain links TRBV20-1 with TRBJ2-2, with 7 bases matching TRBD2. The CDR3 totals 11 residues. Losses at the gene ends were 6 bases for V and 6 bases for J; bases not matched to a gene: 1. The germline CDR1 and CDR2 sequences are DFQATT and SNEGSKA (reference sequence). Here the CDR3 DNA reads TGCAGTGCGGGGGGGGCCGGGGAGCTGTTTTTT. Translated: CSAGGAGELFF.

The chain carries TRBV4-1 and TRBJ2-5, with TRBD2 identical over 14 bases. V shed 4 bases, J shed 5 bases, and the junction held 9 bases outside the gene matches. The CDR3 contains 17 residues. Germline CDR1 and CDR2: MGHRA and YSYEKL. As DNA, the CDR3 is TGCGCCAGCAGCCCCAGGACTAGCGGGGGGCGGTGGGAGACCCAGTACTTC. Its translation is CASSPRTSGGRWETQYF.

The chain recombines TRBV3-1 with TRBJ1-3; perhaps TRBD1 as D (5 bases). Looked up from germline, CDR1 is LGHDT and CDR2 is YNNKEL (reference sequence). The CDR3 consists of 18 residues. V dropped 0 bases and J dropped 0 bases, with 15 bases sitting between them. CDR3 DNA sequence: TGTGCCAGCAGCCAAGATATGGAGGGGAGAATCTCTGGAAACACCATATATTTT. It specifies CASSQDMEGRISGNTIYF.

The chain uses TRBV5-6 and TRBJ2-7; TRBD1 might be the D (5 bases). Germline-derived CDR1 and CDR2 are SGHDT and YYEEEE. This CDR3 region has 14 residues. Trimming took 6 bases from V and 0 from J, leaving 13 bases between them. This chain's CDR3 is CASNPSTDSYEQYV. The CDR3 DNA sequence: TGTGCCAGCAACCCTTCGACAGACTCCTACGAGCAGTACGTC.

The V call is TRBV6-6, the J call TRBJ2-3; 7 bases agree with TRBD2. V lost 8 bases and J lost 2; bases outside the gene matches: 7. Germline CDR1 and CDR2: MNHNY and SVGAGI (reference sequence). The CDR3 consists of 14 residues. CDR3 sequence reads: CASRAGPITDTQYF. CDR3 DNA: TGTGCCAGCCGAGCGGGGCCCATCACAGATACGCAGTATTTT.

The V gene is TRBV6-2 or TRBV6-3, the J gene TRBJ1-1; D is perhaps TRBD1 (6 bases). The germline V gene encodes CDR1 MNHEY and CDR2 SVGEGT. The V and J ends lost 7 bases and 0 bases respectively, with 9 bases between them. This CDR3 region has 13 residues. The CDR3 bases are TGTGCCAGCAAAGCAGGGGTGAACACTGAAGCTTTCTTT. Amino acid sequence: CASKAGVNTEAFF.

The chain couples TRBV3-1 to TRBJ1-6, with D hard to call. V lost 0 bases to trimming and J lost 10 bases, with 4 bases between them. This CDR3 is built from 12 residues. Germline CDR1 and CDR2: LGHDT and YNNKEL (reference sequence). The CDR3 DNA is TGTGCCAGCAGCCAAGAACGGTCACCCCTCCACTTT. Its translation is CASSQERSPLHF.

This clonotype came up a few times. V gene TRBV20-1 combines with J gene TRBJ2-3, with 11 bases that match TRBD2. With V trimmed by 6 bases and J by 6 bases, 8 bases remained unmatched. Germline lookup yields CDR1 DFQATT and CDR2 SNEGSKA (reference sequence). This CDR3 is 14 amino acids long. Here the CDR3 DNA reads TGCAGTGCGATTAGCGGGGGGGCCAGGGATACGCAGTATTTT. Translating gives CSAISGGARDTQYF.